These 5 T cell receptor beta chains came from one sample sequenced in a study of T cells after yellow fever vaccination. TCRdb re-called the 5' RACE reads through MiXCR, storing one row per CDR3 protein. The sample has 95,000 to 150,000 distinct CDR3 sequences; more than 7.5% are singletons. The material was CD8+ T cells sorted from PBMCs, obtained on the day of the yellow fever booster vaccination. The receptor source for this set is a man in his late teens or twenties who received the YFV17D yellow fever vaccine.

This clonotype was recorded at least ten times. The chain recombines TRBV4-3 with TRBJ2-3; maybe TRBD2 (6 bases). The CDR3 is 14 residues long. Per germline, CDR1 LGHNA and CDR2 YSLEER. V lost 0 bases and J 5 bases, leaving 9 bases between the germline ends. The CDR3 DNA reads TGCGCCAGCAGCCAAGAGACGGGGGTAGATACGCAGTATTTT. Its protein product is CASSQETGVDTQYF.

The gene calls are TRBV29-1 and TRBJ2-5, with D possibly TRBD2 on 6 matching bases. V gave up 0 bases and J gave up 4 bases, with 12 bases separating them. The length of the CDR3 is 14 residues. The germline V gene encodes CDR1 SQVTM and CDR2 ANQGSEA. The CDR3 sequence: CSVEEAGKRETQYF. CDR3 nucleotides: TGCAGCGTTGAAGAGGCGGGGAAACGAGAGACCCAGTACTTC.

This clonotype was detected only a few times. The CDR3 sequence: CASSGTGAHQPQHF. The CDR3 bases are TGTGCCAGCAGTGGTACAGGGGCCCATCAGCCCCAGCATTTT. This chain uses TRBV25-1 with TRBJ1-5; 7 bases are a match to TRBD1. CDR3 length: 14 amino acids. Per germline, CDR1 MGHDK and CDR2 SYGVNS. V trimming: 4 bases; J trimming: 5 bases; junction bases outside the gene matches: 5.

This chain joins TRBV2 and TRBJ2-7; 7 positions match TRBD1. J was trimmed by 5 bases and V by 11 bases; bases with no gene match: 9. Germline lookup yields CDR1 SNHLY and CDR2 FYNNEI. The CDR3 contains 12 residues. The DNA of the CDR3 is TGTGCCGGAACACAGGGGTTCCACGAGCAGTACGTC. Amino acids: CAGTQGFHEQYV.

The chain couples TRBV19 to TRBJ2-3; 10 nucleotides match TRBD1. Germline CDR1 LNHDA, CDR2 SQIVND (reference sequence). With 5 bases clipped from V and 2 bases from J, the junction kept 4 bases outside the gene matches. The CDR3 extends over 15 amino acids. The DNA for the CDR3 is TGTGCCAGTAGTCCCGACAGGGGGCCCACAGATACGCAGTATTTT. This translates into CASSPDRGPTDTQYF.